Shown below are 26 T cell receptor beta chains from a single sample sequenced in a study of T-cell reconstitution after alpha-beta-depleted transplantation in children (dated by TCRdb to 2016 to 2017). This specimen's treatment or condition label, interpreted: allogeneic hematopoietic cell transplantation with graft depleted of TCRalphabeta T cells and CD19 B cells. Libraries were constructed by PCR. The sequencer listed for this sample is Illumina HiSeq 2500. TCR library preparation used molecular barcoding, with unique molecular identifiers applied to normalize quantification of the TCRbeta repertoire. The raw public reads went through TCRdb reprocessing: fastp at Q25, MiXCR clone calling, in-frame beta chains kept. Rows merge per CDR3 protein into single entries with the most common DNA and genes. For this sample the table gives 750,000 to 950,000 distinct CDR3 sequences, of which roughly 15% were detected only once. The top ten hold approximately 5% of the sample.

Source: PBMCs, mostly from graft donor cells, taken 360 days after TCRalphabeta/CD19-depleted stem cell transplant. All receptors derive from a male patient younger than 18 who had a stem cell transplant for acute lymphoblastic leukemia, so the T cells may come from the graft donor.

This clonotype has just a few counts. J is TRBJ2-7 and V is TRBV6-5, with 7 bases aligning to TRBD1. V lost 5 bases, J lost 3 bases, and 7 bases stayed unmatched. This CDR3 contains 14 residues. Germline V CDR1 and CDR2: MNHEY, SVGAGI. CDR3 nucleotides: TGTGCCAGCAGTCCTTGGGACAGACTCTACGAGCAGTACTTC. Its translation is CASSPWDRLYEQYF.

This clonotype was seen only a few times. The chain combines TRBV5-1 with TRBJ2-7; TRBD2 aligns across 8 bases. Unmatched junction bases numbered 11, after V lost 7 bases and J lost 5 bases. The CDR3 is 14 amino acids. Germline CDR1 is SGHRS and CDR2 is YFSETQ. The CDR3 region has the DNA TGCGCCAGCGGACGGACTAGCAGTTGGGACGAGCAGTACTTC. Amino acid sequence: CASGRTSSWDEQYF.

This chain links TRBV12-3 or TRBV12-4 with TRBJ2-3; possibly TRBD2 for D (7 bases). This CDR3 is built from 17 residues. With 6 bases removed from V and 3 bases from J, the gap between germline ends came to 22 bases. The CDR3 loop is CASRSWVGGGGTDTQYF. The CDR3 region has the DNA TGTGCCAGCAGGAGCTGGGTGGGGGGGGGCGGTACAGATACGCAGTATTTT.

A few counts support this clonotype. The rearrangement joins TRBV30 to TRBJ1-1; no clear D. V lost 4 bases and J 6 bases, leaving 18 bases between the germline ends. This CDR3 has 14 residues. Germline V CDR1 and CDR2: GTSNPN, SVGIG (reference sequence). The CDR3 sequence is CAWIETWRVAEAFF. The DNA for the CDR3 is TGTGCCTGGATTGAAACTTGGAGGGTGGCTGAAGCTTTCTTT.

This clonotype was seen a handful of times. The gene calls are TRBV7-9 and TRBJ2-3; no definite D call. This CDR3 region has 16 residues. V was clipped by 2 bases and J by 2 bases, with 14 bases between them. From germline, CDR1 is SEHNR and CDR2 FQNEAQ (reference sequence). The CDR3 bases are TGTGCCAGCAGCTTAAGCCCCACCAGGTACACAGATACGCAGTATTTT. Translating it yields CASSLSPTRYTDTQYF.

J is TRBJ1-4 and V is TRBV5-1, with no clear D. The CDR3 totals 13 residues. Per germline, CDR1 SGHRS and CDR2 YFSETQ. The germline V and J ends were trimmed by 3 bases and 6 bases, with 9 bases remaining between them. CDR3 DNA: TGCGCCAGCAGCTCGTGGATGGATGAAAAACTGTTTTTT. Translation gives CASSSWMDEKLFF. Together with reference TRBV5-1 and TRBJ1-4, the CDR3 gives the full variable domain: KAGVTQTPRYLIKTRGQQVTLSCSPISGHRSVSWYQQTPGQGLQFLFEYFSETQRNKGNFPGRFSGRQFSNSRSEMNVSTLELGDSALYLCASSSWMDEKLFFGSGTQLSVL.

This clonotype has at least ten counts. The chain is built from TRBV20-1 and TRBJ2-1, with 15 bases fitting TRBD2. CDR3 length: 18 residues. The germline CDR1 and CDR2 sequences are DFQATT and SNEGSKA (reference sequence). The V gene end was trimmed by 3 bases and the J gene end by 7 bases; junction bases not matched to a gene: 13. DNA for the CDR3: TGCAGTGCTAGGGCCGGGACTAGCGGGAGGATCCTTAGGAATGAGCAGTTCTTC. Amino acids: CSARAGTSGRILRNEQFF.

This clonotype was counted a few times. This chain connects TRBV12-3 or TRBV12-4 to TRBJ1-2, with D unresolved. Trimming pared 1 base from V and 0 bases from J, leaving 15 bases between. The CDR3 totals 17 residues. The CDR3 bases are TGTGCCAGCAGTTTAGATTTAAACAGCATGACTAACTATGGCTACACCTTC. It encodes CASSLDLNSMTNYGYTF.

V is TRBV12-3 or TRBV12-4 and J is TRBJ2-1; 9 positions match TRBD2. Trimming removed 7 bases from V and 13 bases from J; junction bases left unmatched: 11. CDR3 length: 13 amino acids. The CDR3 loop is CASKKTSGSFQFF. The CDR3 bases are TGTGCCAGCAAAAAGACTAGCGGCTCTTTCCAGTTCTTC.

This clonotype appeared a few times. The chain uses TRBV7-8 and TRBJ2-7, with 8 bases lining up with TRBD2. Germline V lookup: CDR1 SGHVS, CDR2 FQNEAQ. CDR3 length: 15 amino acids. The V gene end was trimmed by 7 bases and the J gene end by 1 base; junction bases not matched to a gene: 9. In DNA form, the CDR3 reads TGTGCCAGCACCACCTTGGGCGGGAGGTCCTACGAGCAGTACTTC. This encodes CASTTLGGRSYEQYF.

J is TRBJ1-6 and V is TRBV12-3 or TRBV12-4; 7 positions match TRBD1. V lost 8 bases and J lost 5; bases outside the gene matches: 3. This CDR3 region has 13 residues. The CDR3: CASRQGDNSPLHF. DNA of the CDR3: TGTGCCAGCCGACAGGGTGATAATTCACCCCTCCACTTT.

The chain couples TRBV15 to TRBJ1-4; D is uncertain. This CDR3 is built from 16 residues. CDR1 and CDR2 (germline): LNHNV, YYDKDF (reference sequence). Trimming took 1 base from V and 7 from J, leaving 16 bases between them. CDR3 loop: CATSRASIVFSEKLFF. The DNA for the CDR3 is TGTGCCACCAGCAGAGCCAGTATAGTTTTTTCTGAAAAACTGTTTTTT.

This clonotype was seen more than once but under ten times. This chain joins TRBV10-3 and TRBJ2-4; 7 bases map to TRBD2. The CDR3 contains 16 residues. J lost 4 bases, V lost 5 bases, and 11 bases had no gene match. CDR1 is ENHRY and CDR2 is SYGVKD in the germline V gene. The CDR3 DNA reads TGTGCCATCAGTCCTGGGAGGGACTCCAGTAAAAACATTCAGTACTTC. It encodes CAISPGRDSSKNIQYF.

This chain connects TRBV9 to TRBJ2-7; D may correspond to TRBD1 or TRBD2 (6 bases each). Per the germline V gene, CDR1 is SGDLS and CDR2 is YYNGEE. Trimming pared 3 bases from V and 3 bases from J, leaving 13 bases between. The length of the CDR3 is 14 residues. The DNA for the CDR3 is TGTGCCAGCAGCGCCCTAGGGGGAGGCTACGAGCAGTACTTC. Translating gives CASSALGGGYEQYF.

The chain couples TRBV12-3 or TRBV12-4 to TRBJ2-7; 10 nucleotides match TRBD2. Trimming removed 2 bases from V and 3 bases from J; junction bases left unmatched: 10. This CDR3 contains 17 residues. CDR3 amino acids: CASSLSPSAGGNYEQYF. The DNA of the CDR3 is TGTGCCAGCAGTTTATCTCCCTCAGCGGGAGGGAACTACGAGCAGTACTTC.

This clonotype was detected only once. The junction differs from germline at one of its ends, possibly a read error. The gene calls are TRBV20-1 and TRBJ1-1; maybe TRBD1 (6 bases). The CDR3 is 16 residues long. Per the germline V gene, CDR1 is DFQATT and CDR2 is SNEGSKA (reference sequence). The DNA of the CDR3 is TGCTGTGCTAGAGTGGGGGCCAGGGACCGGGACACTGAAGCTTTCTTT. Residues: CCARVGARDRDTEAFF.

The rearrangement links TRBV2 to TRBJ2-3; 7 positions match TRBD1. CDR3 size: 16 residues. Germline trimming cut 4 bases from V and 0 bases from J; bases unmatched to any gene: 7. Germline assignment: CDR1 SNHLY and CDR2 FYNNEI. The CDR3 region is CASSGGTVTSTDTQYF. CDR3 DNA: TGTGCCAGCAGTGGTGGGACAGTAACTAGCACAGATACGCAGTATTTT.

The chain has TRBV28 and TRBJ2-7, with D maybe TRBD2 (5 bases). V lost 5 bases and J lost 3, with 20 bases in between. Germline V lookup: CDR1 MDHEN, CDR2 SYDVKM. This CDR3 contains 16 residues. The CDR3 loop is CASSMTPGWNYYEQYF. The CDR3 nucleotides read TGTGCCAGCAGTATGACGCCGGGATGGAACTACTACGAGCAGTACTTC.

In its sample, this clonotype was seen a few times. The chain combines TRBV27 with TRBJ1-2; 7 bases map to TRBD1. V shed 6 bases, J shed 3 bases, and the junction held 4 bases outside the gene matches. Germline loops: CDR1 MNHEY, CDR2 SMNVEV (reference sequence). The CDR3 is 13 amino acids. CDR3 sequence (DNA): TGTGCCAGCAGGCTGGGACAGCACTATGGCTACACCTTC. It translates to CASRLGQHYGYTF.

The V gene is TRBV12-3 or TRBV12-4, the J gene TRBJ2-7; D gene ambiguous. The CDR3 is 11 residues long. V lost 7 bases to trimming and J lost 7 bases, with 11 bases between them. The CDR3 region is CASKVSLEQYF. CDR3 nucleotides: TGTGCCAGCAAGGTGTCCCTGGAGCAGTACTTC.

V usage is TRBV20-1 and J usage is TRBJ1-4; a weak D match, TRBD1 (5 bases). The V and J ends lost 5 bases and 4 bases respectively, with 11 bases between them. Germline CDR1 is DFQATT and CDR2 is SNEGSKA (reference sequence). This CDR3 has 13 amino acids. This CDR3 reads CSAYQGFNEKLFF. For the CDR3, the DNA is TGCAGTGCTTATCAGGGCTTTAATGAAAAACTGTTTTTT.

The sample holds a few counts of this clonotype. The chain joins TRBV29-1 to TRBJ2-5; D may be TRBD2 (5 bases). Germline-derived CDR1 and CDR2 are SQVTM and ANQGSEA. This CDR3 has 15 residues. Trimming stripped 4 bases from V and 1 base from J, with 16 bases between. In DNA, the CDR3 is TGCAGCGTTGCTGGAAAGGACTTTATCCAAGAGACCCAGTACTTC. This translates into CSVAGKDFIQETQYF.

The rearrangement joins TRBV20-1 to TRBJ1-5, with TRBD1 identical over 9 bases. The CDR3 is 17 amino acids. After removal of 1 base from V and 0 bases from J, the junction contained 7 bases not matched to a gene. Germline V gene data show CDR1 as DFQATT and CDR2 as SNEGSKA (reference sequence). CDR3 amino acids: CSARVGTGMYSNQPQHF. In nucleotides, the CDR3 is TGCAGTGCTAGAGTCGGGACAGGGATGTATAGCAATCAGCCCCAGCATTTT.

The V call is TRBV5-1, the J call TRBJ1-1; maybe TRBD1 (5 bases). Germline V CDR1 and CDR2: SGHRS, YFSETQ. This CDR3 comprises 15 residues. V lost 5 bases, J lost 1 base, and 15 bases lay in between. The CDR3 DNA reads as TGCGCCAGCAGGGACCGCCGGGACGGGAACACTGAAGCTTTCTTT. Protein product: CASRDRRDGNTEAFF.

This clonotype was picked up a small number of times. The chain recombines TRBV7-3 with TRBJ2-6; D unresolved. V shed 1 base and J shed 0 bases, with 10 bases lying between them. The CDR3 is 17 amino acids. Germline V gives CDR1 SGHTA, CDR2 FQGTGA. In DNA, the CDR3 is TGTGCCAGCAGCTTAAGTAGCATTTTCTCTGGGGCCAACGTCCTGACTTTC. It specifies CASSLSSIFSGANVLTF. Together with reference TRBV7-3 and TRBJ2-6, the CDR3 gives the full variable domain: GAGVSQTPSNKVTEKGKYVELRCDPISGHTALYWYRQSLGQGPEFLIYFQGTGAADDSGLPNDRFFAVRPEGSVSTLKIQRTERGDSAVYLCASSLSSIFSGANVLTFGAGSRLTVL.

The chain combines TRBV5-5 with TRBJ2-2; the D gene is possibly TRBD2 (5 bases). With 3 bases removed from V and 7 bases from J, the gap between germline ends came to 16 bases. Per the germline V gene, CDR1 is SGHKS and CDR2 is YYEKEE (reference sequence). CDR3 length equals 15 residues. This CDR3 reads CASSWSGSSNGELFF. CDR3 sequence (DNA): TGTGCCAGCAGCTGGAGCGGTAGCTCTAACGGGGAGCTGTTTTTT.